Sequencing of this T cell receptor (beta chain) was carried out in a study of beta chain features in type 1 diabetes. Reverse transcribing all isolated RNA meant expressed TCRB transcripts were sequenced. Data came from immunoSEQ multiplex PCR; TCRdb stores just in-frame clones and leaves some out. The table lists under 250,000 clones, 25% to 30% of them singletons. This CDR3 is 14 amino acids long. Germline CDR1 is GTSNPN and CDR2 is SVGIG (reference sequence). V lost 1 base and J 0 bases, leaving 7 bases between the germline ends. The sequence came from a man under 40 in good health. The sample comprised central memory CD4+ T cells from blood. The V call is TRBV30, the J call TRBJ1-5, with a possible D match to TRBD1 (5 bases). The CDR3 bases are TGTGCCTGGAGTGCGACAGCTAGCAATCAGCCCCAGCATTTT. Translated, it gives CAWSATASNQPQHF. The full variable domain, in which reference TRBV30 and TRBJ1-5 provide the parts outside the CDR3, is SQTIHQWPATLVQPVGSPLSLECTVEGTSNPNLYWYRQAAGRGLQLLFYSVGIGQISSEVPQNLSASRPQDRQFILSSKKLLLSDSGFYLCAWSATASNQPQHFGDGTRLSIL.